This T cell receptor beta chain is drawn from a study of blood T cells in healthy people across ages (dated by TCRdb to between 2014 and 2017). Regarding the research as a whole: Template switching captured roughly one uniquely barcoded TCR beta cDNA molecule per two T cells in model experiments. To avoid experimental bias, donors of different ages were spread randomly across the sequencing lanes. For two donors (one aged 18 to 30 and one aged 80 or older), the study analyzed two additional independent replicas of 1 million unique cDNA reads from the same blood draw. Donors were grouped into four age groups: young (average about 15 years), middle-aged (less than 40), aged (around 60) and long-lived (roughly 80). The study measured age-related changes in TCR beta repertoire diversity using deep sequencing normalized with unique cDNA molecular identifiers. General conclusions and limits of the study: Donor CMV infection status was unknown, potentially confounding age-related changes in expanded clonotypes. Total diversity estimates from one million sequenced T cells were considered lower bounds and underestimates. Observed TCR beta diversity correlated strongly with the percentage of naive T cells measured by flow cytometry. Since profiling was done on bulk unsorted PBMCs, naive and antigen-experienced compartments could not be conclusively compared. Observed TCR beta diversity per million T cells fell roughly linearly with age, and a significant reduction was already apparent by age roughly 41. Compared with the aged group, the long-lived group had more naive CD4+ T cells, fewer expanded clones and increased TCR diversity, a pattern suggesting age selection.

This clonotype was seen more than once but under ten times. The antigen it recognizes is unknown. Per-nucleotide qualities are absent, and no much larger clonotype sits a single base away. The 39 donors, aged about 6 to 90 years, were systemically healthy Caucasian individuals from Russia. Each donor gave ten milliliters of peripheral blood, collected into EDTA-treated Vacutainer tubes. Ficoll-Paque density-gradient centrifugation was used to isolate PBMCs, with at least 6 million per sample. Trizol reagent was used to extract total RNA from PBMCs, with at least 6 micrograms per sample. The percentages of naive CD45RAhigh/CD27high T cells were determined by flow cytometry on a PBMC aliquot from every donor. Libraries were made using 5' RACE. The data were produced on an Illumina HiSeq 2500. A second PCR of 7 to 11 cycles was performed with a sample-barcoded 5' primer and a J-beta primer mix. A unique molecular identifier was introduced onto each TCR beta cDNA molecule by a template-switch 5' adaptor carrying 12 random nucleotides. At least 2.5 million CDR3-containing paired-end reads were obtained from each sample. First-strand cDNA was synthesized from all RNA with the Mint cDNA synthesis kit, primed by a TRBC-specific oligonucleotide. Following uracil-DNA glycosylase treatment, all cDNA underwent a first 18-cycle PCR with the universal primers M1SS and BC2_uni_R. On the authors' methods: Each sample was normalized by randomly selecting 1 million high-quality reads, each carrying a distinct molecular identifier. Instead of being binned into consensus sequences, reads with shared molecular identifiers were discarded. MiTCR, set to a Q25 quality threshold and the strictest error-elimination algorithm, was used for CDR3 identification, clonotype clustering and error correction. A nonparametric unseen species model using Euler transformation provided a lower-bound estimate of total TCR beta diversity. TCRdb reprocessed the public reads (quality trimming at Q25 with fastp, clone calling with MiXCR) and kept in-frame beta chains. Identical CDR3 protein sequences are pooled into one entry, listed with their most common genes and DNA. The V and J calls and clone size come from TCRdb's table, not from the authors' own analysis. Recorded for this sample are roughly 1.7 million distinct CDR3 sequences; approximately 32% of them occurred a single time. In total, the top ten clones hold roughly 12% of the sample.

CDR1 SGHDT and CDR2 YYEEEE are derived from the germline V gene. The CDR3 numbers 15 residues from cysteine through phenylalanine. CDR3 DNA is the only sequence kept; it has 45 bases, read in frame from the first base. V was cut back by 3 bases and J by 2 bases, leaving a gap of 12 bases between them. Source material: blood. Here the chain combines TRBV5-6 and TRBJ1-5; TRBD1 could be the D gene, as 6 bases match. The sequence derives from a woman between 25 and 40 years old in good health. The CDR3 loop reads CASSSQGLGNQPQHF. The nucleotides are TGTGCCAGCAGCTCACAGGGTTTGGGCAATCAGCCCCAGCATTTT.